The clone carrying this T cell receptor (beta chain) was detected ten times or more. Germline V lookup: CDR1 MNHNS, CDR2 SASEGT. Germline trimming cut 6 bases from V and 3 bases from J; bases unmatched to any gene: 1. The CDR3 has 13 residues. This specimen belongs to a study of T cells in Graves' hyperthyroidism and ophthalmopathy. Researchers took RNA transcripts and amplified the TCR beta CDR3 regions from them. Initially, a first-round RT-PCR of the TCR CDR3 employed the HTBI primer set. MiXCR, applied by TCRdb to the multiplex PCR reads, yields one record per CDR3 protein. The data contain around 500,000 distinct CDR3 sequences, 12% to 15% of them singletons.

The clonotype was recovered from a woman between 40 and 50 years old with Graves' hyperthyroidism. The rearrangement joins TRBV6-1 to TRBJ2-5; 10 bases line up with TRBD1. The sample consisted of blood. CDR3 DNA sequence: TGTGCCAGCAGGACAGGGGGCGAAGAGACCCAGTACTTC. Protein sequence: CASRTGGEETQYF.